A single count supports the clone carrying this T cell receptor (beta chain). This sample stems from a study of blood T cell repertoires in COVID-19. In the study overall: The United States, Italy and Spain were the sources of the acute and convalescent COVID-19 samples.

Here immunoSEQ multiplex PCR was the method, and the copy in TCRdb shows in-frame clones only, minus some. The sample has 250,000 or so clones, 70% to 90% seen once; the top ten hold over 1.3%. CDR1 and CDR2 (germline): MNHNY, SVGAGI (reference sequence). This CDR3 region has 15 residues. V was trimmed by 5 bases and J by 2 bases, leaving 15 bases between them. This rearrangement joins TRBV6-6 to TRBJ1-1, with no clear D. The clonotype originates from a man older than 75 with acute or convalescent COVID-19. The sample taken for sequencing was peripheral blood. The CDR3 DNA follows: TGTGCCAGCAGTCCCGCCTCGGGATTTAACACTGAAGCTTTCTTT. Protein product: CASSPASGFNTEAFF.